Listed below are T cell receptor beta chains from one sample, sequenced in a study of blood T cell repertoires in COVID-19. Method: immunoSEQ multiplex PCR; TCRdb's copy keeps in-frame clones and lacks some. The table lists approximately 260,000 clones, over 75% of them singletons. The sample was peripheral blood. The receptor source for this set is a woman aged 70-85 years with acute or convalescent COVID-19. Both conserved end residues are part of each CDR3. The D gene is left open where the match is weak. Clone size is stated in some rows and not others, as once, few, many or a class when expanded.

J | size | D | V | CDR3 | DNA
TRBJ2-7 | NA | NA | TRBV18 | CASSLPGGHNEQYF | TGTGCCAGCTCCCTACCGGGGGGCCACAACGAGCAGTACTTC
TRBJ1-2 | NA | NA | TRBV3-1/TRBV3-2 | CASSQDSGYTF | TGTGCCAGCAGCCAAGATTCGGGCTACACCTTC
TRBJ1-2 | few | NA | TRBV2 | CASSSDSLYGYTF | TGTGCCAGCAGCTCTGACAGTCTCTATGGCTACACCTTC
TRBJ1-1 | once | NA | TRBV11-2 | CASSLMLDGYTEAFF | TGTGCCAGCAGCTTAATGCTAGACGGATACACTGAAGCTTTCTTT
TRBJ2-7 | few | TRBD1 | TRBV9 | CASSVAGQVFSGEQYF | TGTGCCAGCAGCGTAGCGGGACAGGTTTTTTCGGGCGAGCAGTACTTC
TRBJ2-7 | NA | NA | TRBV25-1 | CASRRDSYEQYF | TGTGCCAGCAGGAGGGATTCCTACGAGCAGTACTTC
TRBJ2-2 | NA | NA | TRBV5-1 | CASSSFRWGRRKGSTGELFF | TGCGCCAGCAGCTCATTTCGTTGGGGGCGAAGAAAAGGGTCCACCGGGGAGCTGTTTTTT
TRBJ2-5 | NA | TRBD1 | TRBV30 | CAWSTGQGRGGAQYF | TGTGCCTGGAGTACGGGACAGGGAAGGGGTGGGGCCCAGTACTTC
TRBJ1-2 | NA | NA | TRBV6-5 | CASGDLYGYTF | TGTGCCAGCGGAGACCTGTATGGCTACACCTTC
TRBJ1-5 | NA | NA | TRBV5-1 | CASSFTTGQPQHF | TGCGCCAGCAGCTTTACGACGGGTCAGCCCCAGCATTTT
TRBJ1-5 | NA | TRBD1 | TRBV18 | CASSISRGEGFQPQHF | TGTGCCAGCTCAATATCCAGGGGGGAAGGTTTTCAGCCCCAGCATTTT
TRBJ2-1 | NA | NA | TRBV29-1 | CSLRGGNEQFF | TGCAGCCTCCGAGGGGGCAATGAGCAGTTCTTC
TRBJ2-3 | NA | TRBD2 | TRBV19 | CASSKLAGGTDTQYF | TGTGCCAGTAGTAAACTAGCGGGGGGCACAGATACGCAGTATTTT
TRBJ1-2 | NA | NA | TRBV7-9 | CASSRDQQAGTF | TGTGCCAGCAGCAGAGATCAACAGGCCGGCACCTTC
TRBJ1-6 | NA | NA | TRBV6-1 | CASSDRQNSPLHF | TGTGCCAGCAGTGACCGACAGAATTCACCCCTCCACTTT
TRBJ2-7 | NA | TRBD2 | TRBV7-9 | CASRPVRAGPYEQYF | TGTGCCAGCAGACCGGTAAGAGCGGGGCCCTACGAGCAGTACTTC